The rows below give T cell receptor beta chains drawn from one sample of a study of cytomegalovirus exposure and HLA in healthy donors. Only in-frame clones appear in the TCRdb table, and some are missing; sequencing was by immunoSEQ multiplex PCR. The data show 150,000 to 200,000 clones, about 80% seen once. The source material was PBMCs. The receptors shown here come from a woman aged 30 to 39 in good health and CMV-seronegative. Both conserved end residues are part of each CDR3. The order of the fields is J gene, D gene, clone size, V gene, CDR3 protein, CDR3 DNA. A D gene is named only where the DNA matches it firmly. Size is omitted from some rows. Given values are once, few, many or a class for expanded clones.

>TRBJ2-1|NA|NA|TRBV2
CASLQQSGWDNEQFF
TGTGCCAGCCTTCAACAGTCGGGGTGGGACAATGAGCAGTTCTTC
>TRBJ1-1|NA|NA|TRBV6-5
CASSYSRGNTEAFF
TGTGCCAGCAGTTACTCGCGGGGGAACACTGAAGCTTTCTTT
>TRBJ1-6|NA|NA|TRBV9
CASSVAGDHNSPLHF
TGTGCCAGCAGCGTAGCAGGGGACCATAATTCACCCCTCCACTTT
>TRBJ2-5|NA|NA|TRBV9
CASSVEGWETQYF
TGTGCCAGCAGCGTAGAGGGGTGGGAGACCCAGTACTTC
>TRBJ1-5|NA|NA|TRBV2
CASRRAGQPQHF
TGTGCCAGCAGGAGAGCTGGTCAGCCCCAGCATTTT
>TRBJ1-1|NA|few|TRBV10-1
CASSVGYNTEAFF
TGCGCCAGCAGCGTCGGTTATAACACTGAAGCTTTCTTT
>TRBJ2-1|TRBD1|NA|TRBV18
CASRRDSSYNEQFF
TGTGCCAGCCGCCGGGACAGCTCCTACAATGAGCAGTTCTTC
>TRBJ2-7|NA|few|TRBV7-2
CASSAMGGVPYEQYF
TGTGCCAGCAGCGCCATGGGGGGAGTTCCCTACGAGCAGTACTTC
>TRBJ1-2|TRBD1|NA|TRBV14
CASSPLRGANYGYTF
TGTGCCAGCAGCCCGCTCAGGGGGGCTAACTATGGCTACACCTTC
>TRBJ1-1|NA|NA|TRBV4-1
CASSQEVQGSHTEAFF
TGCGCCAGCAGCCAAGAGGTTCAGGGAAGTCACACTGAAGCTTTCTTT
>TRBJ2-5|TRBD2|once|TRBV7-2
CASSQLAGILGETQYF
TGTGCCAGCAGCCAACTAGCGGGCATACTAGGAGAGACCCAGTACTTC
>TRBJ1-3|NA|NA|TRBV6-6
CASSYTGSSGNTIYF
TGTGCCAGCAGTTATACAGGGAGCTCTGGAAACACCATATATTTT
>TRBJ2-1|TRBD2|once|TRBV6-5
CASRRLAGNNEQFF
TGTGCCAGCCGACGACTAGCGGGTAACAATGAGCAGTTCTTC
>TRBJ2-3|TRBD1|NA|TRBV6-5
CASSYRDRESDTQYF
TGTGCCAGCAGTTACCGGGACAGGGAATCAGATACGCAGTATTTT
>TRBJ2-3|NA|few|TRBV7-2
CASRVGVGGDTQYF
TGTGCCAGCAGGGTAGGGGTGGGGGGAGATACGCAGTATTTT
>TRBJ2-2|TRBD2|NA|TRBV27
CASSLGSGRGRGTGELFF
TGTGCCAGCAGCCTGGGTAGCGGGAGGGGCCGCGGTACCGGGGAGCTGTTTTTT
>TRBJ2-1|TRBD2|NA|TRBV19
CASSIGTSYNEQFF
TGTGCCAGTAGTATCGGGACTAGCTACAATGAGCAGTTCTTC
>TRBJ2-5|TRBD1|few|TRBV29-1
CSVDSRGRETQYF
TGCAGCGTTGATAGCAGGGGGCGCGAGACCCAGTACTTC
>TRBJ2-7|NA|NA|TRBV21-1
CASSKEEGGPGEQYF
TGTGCCAGCAGCAAAGAGGAGGGAGGGCCAGGAGAGCAGTACTTC
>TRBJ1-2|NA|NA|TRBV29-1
CSVERGNYGYTF
TGCAGCGTTGAAAGGGGTAACTATGGCTACACCTTC
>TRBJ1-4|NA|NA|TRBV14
CASSQEIGGATNEKLFF
TGTGCCAGCAGCCAAGAAATCGGAGGGGCAACTAATGAAAAACTGTTTTTT
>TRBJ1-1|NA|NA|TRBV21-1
CASSKELSPGGQSNTEAFF
TGTGCCAGCAGCAAAGAGCTCTCTCCCGGGGGACAGTCGAACACTGAAGCTTTCTTT
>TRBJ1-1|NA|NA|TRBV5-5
CASSPQGRDHLNTEAFF
TGTGCCAGCAGCCCACAGGGACGCGATCACTTGAACACTGAAGCTTTCTTT
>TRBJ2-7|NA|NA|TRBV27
CASSPPGVEQYF
TGTGCCAGCAGCCCCCCAGGGGTCGAGCAGTACTTC
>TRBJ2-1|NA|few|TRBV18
CASSPNPGSDEQFF
TGTGCCAGCTCACCGAATCCGGGGTCGGATGAGCAGTTCTTC
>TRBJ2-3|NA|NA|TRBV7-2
CASSLVSGAVDTQYF
TGTGCCAGCAGCTTAGTTTCGGGAGCAGTCGATACGCAGTATTTT
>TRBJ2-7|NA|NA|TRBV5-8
CASSLGRVPYEQYF
TGTGCCAGCAGCTTGGGGAGGGTGCCCTACGAGCAGTACTTC
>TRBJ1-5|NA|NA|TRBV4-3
CASSQDFASNNQPQHF
TGCGCCAGCAGCCAAGATTTCGCCTCTAACAATCAGCCCCAGCATTTT
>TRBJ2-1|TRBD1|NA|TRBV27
CASSRDRISNEQFF
TGTGCCAGCAGCCGGGACAGAATATCCAATGAGCAGTTCTTC
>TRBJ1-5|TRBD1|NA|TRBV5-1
CASSLEGAGYQPQHF
TGCGCCAGCAGCTTAGAGGGGGCTGGTTATCAGCCCCAGCATTTT
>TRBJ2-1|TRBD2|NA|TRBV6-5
CASSYRASGGAWEQFF
TGTGCCAGCAGTTATCGTGCTAGCGGGGGGGCCTGGGAGCAGTTCTTC
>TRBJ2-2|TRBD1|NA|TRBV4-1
CASSQVLAQGAPGELFF
TGCGCCAGCAGCCAAGTTCTCGCACAGGGGGCGCCCGGGGAGCTGTTTTTT
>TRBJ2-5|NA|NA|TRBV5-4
CASSLRGDYQYF
TGTGCCAGCAGCTTGAGAGGAGACTACCAGTACTTC
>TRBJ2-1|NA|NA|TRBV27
CASSSAESSYNEQFF
TGTGCCAGCAGTTCGGCGGAGAGCTCCTACAATGAGCAGTTCTTC
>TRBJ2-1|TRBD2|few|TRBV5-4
CASSPTSGRVDEQFF
TGTGCCAGCAGCCCGACTAGCGGGAGGGTGGATGAGCAGTTCTTC
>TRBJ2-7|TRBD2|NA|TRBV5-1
CASSLGLAGDSYEQYF
TGCGCCAGCAGCCTGGGACTAGCGGGGGACTCCTACGAGCAGTACTTC
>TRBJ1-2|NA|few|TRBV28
CASSSGSGVRYGYTF
TGTGCCAGCAGTTCCGGGAGCGGGGTACGTTATGGCTACACCTTC
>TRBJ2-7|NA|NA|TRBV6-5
CASSYSSNYEQYF
TGTGCCAGCAGTTACTCCTCTAACTACGAGCAGTACTTC
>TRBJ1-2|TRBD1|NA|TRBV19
CASSTVVRDRGRNYGYTF
TGTGCCAGTAGTACAGTCGTCCGGGACAGGGGGAGGAACTATGGCTACACCTTC
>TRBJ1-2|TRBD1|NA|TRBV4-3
CASSQGGTGSLYTF
TGCGCCAGCAGCCAAGGAGGGACAGGGTCACTCTACACCTTC
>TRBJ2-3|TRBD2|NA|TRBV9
CASSAPRTTSGRSDTQYF
TGTGCCAGCAGCGCCCCCCGAACAACTAGCGGGAGATCAGATACGCAGTATTTT
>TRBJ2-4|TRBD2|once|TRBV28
CASSLSGSDIQYF
TGTGCCAGCAGTTTAAGCGGGAGTGACATTCAGTACTTC
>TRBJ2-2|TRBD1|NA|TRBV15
CATSRAGGDTGELFF
TGTGCCACCAGCAGAGCAGGGGGAGACACCGGGGAGCTGTTTTTT
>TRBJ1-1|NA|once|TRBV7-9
CSSSLGDTEAFF
TGTTCCAGCAGCTTAGGAGACACTGAAGCTTTCTTT
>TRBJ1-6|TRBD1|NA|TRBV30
CAWRGQGAPPLHF
TGTGCCTGGAGGGGACAGGGGGCCCCTCCCCTCCACTTT
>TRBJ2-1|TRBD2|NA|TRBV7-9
CASSLTGLVTDEQFF
TGTGCCAGCAGCTTAACGGGACTAGTAACCGATGAGCAGTTCTTC
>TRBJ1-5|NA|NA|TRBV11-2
CASSLDPLGNQPQHF
TGTGCCAGCAGCTTAGACCCCTTAGGCAATCAGCCCCAGCATTTT
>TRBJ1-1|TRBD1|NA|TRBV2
CASSEYGGGGRTEAFF
TGTGCCAGCAGTGAATACGGTGGAGGGGGCCGGACTGAAGCTTTCTTT